Below are 27 T cell receptor beta chains sequenced from a single sample in a study of T cells of healthy individuals. MiXCR, applied by TCRdb to the 5' RACE reads, yields one record per CDR3 protein. The table shows around 100,000 distinct CDR3 sequences, with approximately 15% occurring only once. These receptors all come from a human donor in good health.

This clonotype has just a few counts. This chain connects TRBV7-9 to TRBJ2-1; 7 bases are a match to TRBD2. The CDR3 has 14 amino acids. Trimming at V came to 10 bases and at J to 7 bases, leaving 13 bases not matched to a gene. Germline values: CDR1 SEHNR, CDR2 FQNEAQ (reference sequence). The CDR3 sequence is CANTKAGSRNEQFF. DNA of the CDR3: TGTGCCAACACCAAAGCGGGATCGAGGAATGAGCAGTTCTTC.

The chain joins TRBV6-2 or TRBV6-3 to TRBJ1-5; D is ambiguous. This CDR3 comprises 14 residues. V lost 8 bases, J lost 11 bases, and 22 bases lay in between. From germline, CDR1 is MNHEY and CDR2 SVGEGT. The CDR3 DNA is TGTGCCAGCGGGTCCTCATCCGCCGGGCCTGCCCAGCATTTT. Translating gives CASGSSSAGPAQHF.

This CDR3 reads CASSENYGYTF. DNA for the CDR3: TGTGCCAGCAGTGAAAACTATGGCTACACCTTC. The chain joins TRBV25-1 to TRBJ1-2; D call uncertain. Trimming left V 2 bases short and J 2 bases short, with 0 bases between. Germline V lookup: CDR1 MGHDK, CDR2 SYGVNS. The CDR3 sequence is 11 residues long.

The rearrangement uses TRBV19 and TRBJ2-1, with 8 positions matching TRBD2. The CDR3 is 15 residues long. Trimming took 3 bases from V and 6 from J; bases not matched to a gene: 7. Germline V CDR1 and CDR2: LNHDA, SQIVND (reference sequence). The CDR3 region has the DNA TGTGCCAGTAGTATCCAGGGACTAGACATCAATGAGCAGTTCTTC. It is translated as CASSIQGLDINEQFF.

In this sample, this clonotype turned up once. A much more abundant neighbour one base away suggests this may be a read error. The CDR3 is CASSAGTGGGTRYF. The CDR3 bases are TGTGCCAGCAGTGCCGGGACAGGGGGTGGTACGCGGTATTTT. The chain uses TRBV27 and TRBJ2-3; 11 bases fit TRBD1. CDR3 length equals 14 residues. Germline V gives CDR1 MNHEY, CDR2 SMNVEV (reference sequence).

This clonotype was observed a handful of times. V is TRBV7-2 and J is TRBJ2-5, with 9 bases identical to TRBD2. Germline assignment: CDR1 SGHTA and CDR2 FQGNSA. The CDR3 extends over 16 amino acids. The J segment lost 4 bases and the V segment lost 4 bases, leaving 10 bases of the junction unmatched. The DNA for the CDR3 is TGTGCCAGCAGCTCTCCTAGTGGCGGGGGGGGAGAGACCCAGTACTTC. Translated, it gives CASSSPSGGGGETQYF.

This clonotype came up a few times. The chain joins TRBV28 to TRBJ2-7; no definite D call. Looked up from germline, CDR1 is MDHEN and CDR2 is SYDVKM. The CDR3 contains 14 residues. The V end was cut by 11 bases, the J end by 0 bases, with 17 bases between. For the CDR3, the DNA is TGTGCCTCGGGCACCCACTCGAACTCCTACGAGCAGTACTTC. Translated: CASGTHSNSYEQYF.

The rearrangement links TRBV5-6 to TRBJ2-7; a possible D gene is TRBD1 (5 bases). This CDR3 has 14 amino acids. V shed 0 bases and J shed 3 bases, with 10 bases lying between them. Germline V gene data show CDR1 as SGHDT and CDR2 as YYEEEE. The CDR3 nucleotides are TGTGCCAGCAGCTTGGATACAGGTATCTACGAGCAGTACTTC. Translating it yields CASSLDTGIYEQYF. Supplemented by reference TRBV5-6 and TRBJ2-7, the full variable domain reads DAGVTQSPTHLIKTRGQQVTLRCSPKSGHDTVSWYQQALGQGPQFIFQYYEEEERQRGNFPDRFSGHQFPNYSSELNVNALLLGDSALYLCASSLDTGIYEQYFGPGTRLTVT.

V usage is TRBV30 and J usage is TRBJ1-2, with 8 positions matching TRBD1. The CDR3 length is 14 residues. The ends lost 6 bases at V and 5 bases at J; junction bases unmatched: 11. Germline V gene data show CDR1 as GTSNPN and CDR2 as SVGIG (reference sequence). The CDR3 DNA reads as TGTGCCTGTATGGCCGCGACAGGGGAGTATGGCTACACCTTC. Its translation: CACMAATGEYGYTF.

The rearrangement uses TRBV20-1 and TRBJ2-3; TRBD1 might be the D (6 bases). The CDR3 is 14 residues long. Germline V gene sequence: CDR1 DFQATT, CDR2 SNEGSKA (reference sequence). With 3 bases removed from V and 13 bases from J, the gap between germline ends came to 23 bases. CDR3 sequence reads: CSARAGTSNLKEYF. In DNA, the CDR3 is TGCAGTGCTAGGGCCGGGACATCCAATTTAAAGGAGTATTTT.

Only a few counts were recorded for this clonotype. This chain joins TRBV4-1 and TRBJ2-2; maybe TRBD1 (6 bases). V was clipped by 5 bases and J by 7 bases, with 11 bases between them. The germline gives CDR1 MGHRA, CDR2 YSYEKL. This CDR3 has 13 residues. In DNA form, the CDR3 reads TGCGCCAGCAGCTCTTGGACAGACGGGGAGCTGTTTTTT. Residues: CASSSWTDGELFF.

This clonotype occurred a few times. The chain is built from TRBV6-2 or TRBV6-3 and TRBJ1-4; D is uncertain. Germline CDR1 reads MNHEY; CDR2 reads SVGEGT. V lost 5 bases, J lost 7 bases, and 17 bases lay in between. The CDR3 sequence is 15 residues long. The CDR3 spells CASSPVYPTPEKLFF. The CDR3 bases are TGTGCCAGCAGTCCGGTCTATCCGACACCTGAAAAACTGTTTTTT.

The chain carries TRBV27 and TRBJ2-7, with TRBD2 identical over 14 bases. The CDR3 is 15 residues long. The J segment lost 6 bases and the V segment lost 3 bases, leaving 4 bases of the junction unmatched. Germline V gene sequence: CDR1 MNHEY, CDR2 SMNVEV (reference sequence). The CDR3 loop is CASSFRGLAGVEQYF. In nucleotides, the CDR3 is TGTGCCAGCAGTTTCCGGGGACTAGCGGGAGTCGAGCAGTACTTC.

Only a few counts were recorded for this clonotype. The genes are TRBV7-9 and TRBJ1-4; possible D gene TRBD1, 5 bases. V was clipped by 3 bases and J by 14 bases, with 16 bases between them. Germline V gives CDR1 SEHNR, CDR2 FQNEAQ (reference sequence). The CDR3 sequence is 13 residues long. CDR3 DNA sequence: TGTGCCAGCAGCTTCTATGGGACTGGTGGGCTGTTTTTT. It codes for CASSFYGTGGLFF.

The gene calls are TRBV28 and TRBJ2-1, with TRBD1 matching over 8 bases. This CDR3 spans 16 amino acids. Trimming at V came to 5 bases and at J to 5 bases, leaving 11 bases not matched to a gene. Germline-derived CDR1 and CDR2 are MDHEN and SYDVKM. This CDR3 is CASSPPPGQDHNEQFF. In nucleotides, the CDR3 is TGTGCCAGCAGTCCACCGCCGGGACAGGATCACAATGAGCAGTTCTTC.

This clonotype was counted only a few times. The chain employs TRBV20-1 and TRBJ1-6; no reliable D call. The CDR3 is 16 amino acids. Germline V lookup: CDR1 DFQATT, CDR2 SNEGSKA (reference sequence). V lost 0 bases and J 7 bases, leaving 16 bases between the germline ends. CDR3 amino acids: CSARDARLGGNSPLHF. Here the CDR3 DNA reads TGCAGTGCTAGAGATGCCCGGCTTGGCGGAAATTCACCCCTCCACTTT.

The CDR3 sequence: CASSLGQRLGNEQFF. The CDR3, as DNA: TGTGCCAGCAGCTTAGGTCAGCGGTTGGGGAATGAGCAGTTCTTC. The V call is TRBV7-2, the J call TRBJ2-1, with D perhaps TRBD2 (5 bases). Germline V gene data show CDR1 as SGHTA and CDR2 as FQGNSA. CDR3 length: 15 residues. V was clipped by 1 base and J by 7 bases, with 14 bases between them.

This clonotype was seen more than once but under ten times. The chain recombines TRBV5-1 with TRBJ2-6; D gene uncertain. V was clipped by 4 bases and J by 0 bases, with 11 bases between them. Germline lookup yields CDR1 SGHRS and CDR2 YFSETQ. The CDR3 has 16 residues. CDR3 coding DNA: TGCGCCAGCAGCCCAGACCCTACCTCTGGGGCCAACGTCCTGACTTTC. The encoded protein is CASSPDPTSGANVLTF.

The rearrangement joins TRBV7-2 to TRBJ1-2; unclear D gene. V lost 2 bases and J lost 8, with 12 bases in between. This CDR3 is built from 13 residues. Germline V CDR1 and CDR2: SGHTA, FQGNSA. The CDR3 loop reads CASSLSWGLGYTF. CDR3 bases: TGTGCCAGCAGCTTATCATGGGGTCTGGGCTACACCTTC.

This clonotype was observed many times. The rearrangement links TRBV10-3 to TRBJ1-3; D unresolved. Germline V gene lookup returns CDR1 ENHRY and CDR2 SYGVKD. This CDR3 region has 13 residues. Trimming left V 5 bases short and J 1 base short, with 6 bases between. CDR3 sequence reads: CAISRDSGNTIYF. The CDR3 coding sequence is TGTGCCATCAGTAGGGATTCTGGAAACACCATATATTTT.

The chain recombines TRBV2 with TRBJ1-2; D unclear. Germline V gives CDR1 SNHLY, CDR2 FYNNEI. There are 15 residues in the CDR3. Trimming shortened V by 1 base and J by 5 bases, and 14 bases separated the two germline ends. CDR3 amino acids: CASSEELARLYGYTF. The CDR3 DNA reads TGTGCCAGCAGTGAAGAGTTGGCACGGCTATATGGCTACACCTTC.

The chain combines TRBV19 with TRBJ2-5; tentatively, D is TRBD2 (5 bases). The V gene's germline CDR1 is LNHDA and CDR2 SQIVND (reference sequence). V was shortened by 3 bases and J by 0 bases, with 11 bases between the two germline ends. This CDR3 spans 15 amino acids. CDR3 DNA: TGTGCCAGTAGTATTCGGACTGAGTACCAAGAGACCCAGTACTTC. Translated: CASSIRTEYQETQYF. The full variable domain, with the rest looked up from reference TRBV19 and TRBJ2-5, is DGGITQSPKYLFRKEGQNVTLSCEQNLNHDAMYWYRQDPGQGLRLIYYSQIVNDFQKGDIAEGYSVSREKKESFPLTVTSAQKNPTAFYLCASSIRTEYQETQYFGPGTRLLVL.

Here the CDR3 DNA reads TGTGCCAGCAGCTACGGGTTCTCCTACAATGAGCAGTTCTTC. This encodes CASSYGFSYNEQFF. The V gene is TRBV7-9, the J gene TRBJ2-1; D not certain. Between the trimmed V and J ends, which lost 4 bases and 0 bases, there was a span of 7 bases. Looked up from germline, CDR1 is SEHNR and CDR2 is FQNEAQ (reference sequence). The CDR3 spans 14 residues. The whole variable domain, filled in from reference TRBV7-9 and TRBJ2-1, reads DTGVSQNPRHKITKRGQNVTFRCDPISEHNRLYWYRQTLGQGPEFLTYFQNEAQLEKSRLLSDRFSAERPKGSFSTLEIQRTEQGDSAMYLCASSYGFSYNEQFFGPGTRLTVL.

The chain employs TRBV27 and TRBJ2-1, with 12 bases lining up with TRBD2. CDR1 is MNHEY and CDR2 is SMNVEV in the germline V gene (reference sequence). Germline trimming cut 4 bases from V and 8 bases from J; bases unmatched to any gene: 12. The CDR3 is 17 amino acids. CDR3 sequence: CASSWASGRANHDEQFF. The DNA of the CDR3 is TGTGCCAGCAGTTGGGCTAGCGGGAGGGCCAATCACGATGAGCAGTTCTTC.

This clonotype has more than one count but fewer than ten. This rearrangement joins TRBV6-6 to TRBJ2-3; D is uncertain. Germline V gene lookup returns CDR1 MNHNY and CDR2 SVGAGI (reference sequence). Between the trimmed V and J ends, which lost 8 bases and 2 bases, there was a span of 8 bases. The CDR3 extends over 12 amino acids. CDR3 region: CASYRPTDTQYF. The CDR3 bases are TGTGCCAGCTACCGGCCCACAGATACGCAGTATTTT.

The V and J genes are TRBV28 and TRBJ2-3; the match to TRBD2 covers 11 bases. Germline CDR1 and CDR2: MDHEN and SYDVKM. The V gene end was trimmed by 3 bases and the J gene end by 6 bases; junction bases not matched to a gene: 5. This CDR3 has 15 residues. Here the CDR3 reads CASSFYLAGGDTQYF. CDR3 nucleotide sequence: TGTGCCAGCAGTTTTTATTTAGCGGGGGGGGATACGCAGTATTTT. Looking up the rest from reference TRBV28 and TRBJ2-3 gives the full variable domain: DVKVTQSSRYLVKRTGEKVFLECVQDMDHENMFWYRQDPGLGLRLIYFSYDVKMKEKGDIPEGYSVSREKKERFSLILESASTNQTSMYLCASSFYLAGGDTQYFGPGTRLTVL.

The chain joins TRBV6-5 to TRBJ1-4; 8 nucleotides agree with TRBD1. The CDR3 contains 19 residues. CDR1 is MNHEY, CDR2 SVGAGI, per germline. V trimming: 4 bases; J trimming: 0 bases; junction bases outside the gene matches: 13. Here the CDR3 reads CASSSTGTGLSTTNEKLFF. In DNA, the CDR3 is TGTGCCAGCAGTTCCACGGGGACAGGTCTTTCTACAACTAATGAAAAACTGTTTTTT.